A single sample gave rise to the 23 T cell receptor beta chains below, sequenced in a study of read filtering for tumor transcriptome and immune sequencing. Molecular barcoded adaptors covering alpha/delta and beta/gamma chains were used on approximately 400 ng RNA. TCRdb passed the reads through MiXCR, listing each CDR3 protein once. In the table there are about 130,000 distinct CDR3 sequences, less than 15% of which are singletons. The sequenced material came from a population of CD138-negative cells sorted from bone marrow. Every receptor here comes from a donor over 35 with multiple myeloma.

This clonotype has ten or more counts. The genes are TRBV5-1 and TRBJ1-2, with D hard to call. The CDR3 totals 16 residues. Looked up from germline, CDR1 is SGHRS and CDR2 is YFSETQ. Trimming removed 4 bases at V and 4 bases at J, with 20 bases between. The CDR3 loop is CASSPGGVGVFYGYTF. The CDR3 bases are TGCGCCAGCAGCCCCGGTGGGGTAGGCGTTTTCTATGGCTACACCTTC.

At least ten counts were recorded for this clonotype. The rearrangement joins TRBV5-1 to TRBJ2-5; TRBD2 aligns across 9 bases. Trimming cost V 4 bases and J 1 base; bases outside gene matches: 5. The CDR3 contains 15 residues. CDR1 and CDR2 (germline): SGHRS, YFSETQ. The CDR3 sequence is CASSPSGTIQETQYF. CDR3 DNA: TGCGCCAGCAGCCCTAGCGGGACTATCCAAGAGACCCAGTACTTC.

This clonotype turned up a few times. A clone one base away is much larger, so this may be a read error. The rearrangement uses TRBV9 and TRBJ1-6, with D maybe TRBD1 (6 bases). The CDR3 loop spans 16 amino acids. V lost 3 bases, J lost 6 bases, and 16 bases lay in between. Germline loops: CDR1 SGDLS, CDR2 YYNGEE. CDR3 DNA: TGTGCCAGCAGCGCGACACGGACAGAGGGTAATTCACCCCTCCACTTT. This codes for CASSATRTEGNSPLHF. The full variable domain, its missing parts supplied by reference TRBV9 and TRBJ1-6, is DSGVTQTPKHLITATGQRVTLRCSPRSGDLSVYWYQQSLDQGLQFLIQYYNGEERAKGNILERFSAQQFPDLHSELNLSSLELGDSALYFCASSATRTEGNSPLHFGNGTRLTVT.

This clonotype was counted many times. The chain recombines TRBV12-3 or TRBV12-4 with TRBJ2-2; a possible D gene is TRBD1 (5 bases). V lost 6 bases and J 0 bases, leaving 17 bases between the germline ends. This CDR3 comprises 17 residues. CDR3 sequence (DNA): TGTGCCAGCAGAAGACCACGGACACCGGCGAACACCGGGGAGCTGTTTTTT. Translating it yields CASRRPRTPANTGELFF.

This clonotype came up many times. The chain uses TRBV18 and TRBJ2-1, with D tentatively TRBD1 or TRBD2 (5 bases each). Germline V CDR1 and CDR2: KGHSH, LQKENI. V shed 6 bases and J shed 5 bases, with 17 bases lying between them. This CDR3 has 15 amino acids. CDR3 DNA: TGTGCCAGCTCCGGGTTGGGGACCCCAAACAATGAGCAGTTCTTC. Its translation: CASSGLGTPNNEQFF.

The chain employs TRBV14 and TRBJ2-5, with 7 bases fitting TRBD2. The V and J ends lost 6 bases and 4 bases, in that order; junction bases with no gene match: 14. CDR3 length equals 16 residues. Per germline, CDR1 SGHDN and CDR2 FVKESK. CDR3 loop: CASSKTASGGPETQYF. The CDR3 DNA reads as TGTGCCAGCAGTAAAACGGCTAGCGGAGGACCAGAGACCCAGTACTTC.

This clonotype was observed at least ten times. The J gene is TRBJ1-1, the V gene TRBV18, with a tentative D call TRBD1 (5 bases). The CDR3 contains 12 residues. Trimming took off 4 bases at V and 5 bases at J, with 8 bases between the two ends. Germline V gene sequence: CDR1 KGHSH, CDR2 LQKENI. The CDR3, as DNA: TGTGCCAGCTCACGAGGGGTGACTGAAGCTTTCTTT. Protein product: CASSRGVTEAFF.

At least ten counts were recorded for this clonotype. The chain joins TRBV24-1 to TRBJ2-3; TRBD1 matches at 9 bases. Germline trimming cut 3 bases from V and 5 bases from J; bases unmatched to any gene: 8. The CDR3 is made up of 16 amino acids. CDR1 and CDR2 (germline): KGHDR, SFDVKD. The CDR3 sequence: CATSDPARQGGDTQYF. The CDR3 DNA follows: TGTGCCACCAGTGATCCCGCGCGACAGGGGGGAGATACGCAGTATTTT.

Turning to this clonotype: A read error is possible here, since a much larger clone lies one base away. The chain employs TRBV7-9 and TRBJ2-5; perhaps TRBD2 as D (6 bases). Germline assignment: CDR1 SEHNR and CDR2 FQNEAQ (reference sequence). This CDR3 region has 15 residues. The CDR3 nucleotides are TGTGCCAGCAGAGTCGGACGGGGGTACCAAGGGACCCAGTACTTC. Translating gives CASRVGRGYQGTQYF.

With regard to this clonotype: Relative to the germline gene, one junction end is altered; a read error may explain this. The chain links TRBV11-3 to TRBJ1-1; D possibly corresponds to TRBD1 (5 bases). The germline V gene has CDR1 SGHNT and CDR2 YENEEA. This CDR3 is built from 15 residues. The CDR3 DNA follows: TGTACCAGCAGCTTAGAAGGGACGAGGGATACTGAAGCTTTCTTT. Translating it yields CTSSLEGTRDTEAFF.

In its sample, this clonotype was seen many times. J is TRBJ2-2 and V is TRBV24-1; D is ambiguous. The V end lost 8 bases, the J end lost 5 bases, and 11 bases lay between the germline ends. The CDR3 has 13 amino acids. Germline CDR1 KGHDR, CDR2 SFDVKD. The CDR3 nucleotides are TGTGCCACCAATGAGGACCAGACCGGGGAGCTGTTTTTT. Translated, it gives CATNEDQTGELFF.

In regard to this clonotype: A read error may be the cause here, since a much bigger clone is one base away. The chain recombines TRBV15 with TRBJ2-5; D unresolved. The CDR3 has 15 residues. Germline V gene sequence: CDR1 LNHNV, CDR2 YYDKDF (reference sequence). Written as DNA, the CDR3 is TGTGCCACCAGCCCCCGGTCGGCAGTACAAGGGACCCAGTACTTC. Protein: CATSPRSAVQGTQYF.

This clonotype has at least ten counts. This chain connects TRBV19 to TRBJ2-1; 9 bases fit TRBD2. The CDR3 totals 16 residues. V was pared by 3 bases and J by 8 bases, with 11 bases of the junction left unmatched. Germline V gene sequence: CDR1 LNHDA, CDR2 SQIVND (reference sequence). This CDR3 is CASSMGRGGSMDEQFF. In DNA, the CDR3 is TGTGCCAGTAGTATGGGGCGGGGGGGGTCTATGGATGAGCAGTTCTTC.

This clonotype has ten or more counts. The chain links TRBV20-1 to TRBJ1-1; possibly TRBD1 for D (5 bases). Trimming left V 3 bases short and J 3 bases short, with 11 bases between. The V gene's germline CDR1 is DFQATT and CDR2 SNEGSKA (reference sequence). This CDR3 contains 13 residues. CDR3 sequence: CSASAGGDTEAFF. The CDR3 DNA is TGCAGTGCTAGTGCCGGAGGGGACACTGAAGCTTTCTTT.

This clonotype has a count of ten or more. The V and J genes are TRBV15 and TRBJ1-4, with D possibly TRBD1 on 6 matching bases. The CDR3 runs 15 residues. V lost 1 base and J 5 bases, leaving 11 bases between the germline ends. From germline, CDR1 is LNHNV and CDR2 YYDKDF (reference sequence). CDR3: CATSRVFQGNEKLFF. CDR3 DNA: TGTGCCACCAGCAGAGTTTTCCAGGGGAATGAAAAACTGTTTTTT.

Notes on this clonotype: A much larger clone differs from this one at a single base, so this may be a read error. CDR3 sequence (DNA): TGTGCCAGCAGTTACGATGCCACGGGACTAGCGGGAGGGCCAGGTTATCTCTTC. It encodes CASSYDATGLAGGPGYLF. The chain recombines TRBV6-5 with TRBJ2-1; 16 bases map to TRBD2. Germline assignment: CDR1 MNHEY and CDR2 SVGAGI. This CDR3 contains 18 residues.

This clonotype was detected a few times. The CDR3 reads CASSRKGTGGKLTGELFF. CDR3 DNA sequence: TGCGCCAGCAGCCGAAAGGGCACAGGGGGGAAACTCACCGGGGAGCTGTTTTTT. This chain uses TRBV4-1 with TRBJ2-2; 8 positions agree with TRBD1. The CDR3 sequence is 18 residues long. Germline CDR1 and CDR2: MGHRA and YSYEKL. Germline trimming cut 4 bases from V and 4 bases from J; bases unmatched to any gene: 14.

This clonotype was detected a few times. A much bigger clone sits one base away, suggesting this may be a read error. This sequence joins TRBV7-9 and TRBJ2-1, with D possibly matching TRBD2 (6 bases). V was cut by 4 bases and J by 0 bases, with 10 bases left in between. CDR3 length: 15 amino acids. Germline values: CDR1 SEHNR, CDR2 FQNEAQ (reference sequence). In DNA form, the CDR3 reads TGTGCCAGCAGCTCCGTGGGGGGCTCCTACAATGAGCAGTTCTTC. Translated: CASSSVGGSYNEQFF.

This clonotype came up many times. The chain carries TRBV29-1 and TRBJ2-2; weak D call: TRBD2 (5 bases). The CDR3 contains 14 residues. Looked up from germline, CDR1 is SQVTM and CDR2 is ANQGSEA. Trimming took 7 bases from V and 3 from J, leaving 15 bases between them. CDR3 in amino acids: CSALPARDTGELFF. For the CDR3, the DNA is TGCAGCGCCTTGCCGGCGCGGGACACCGGGGAGCTGTTTTTT.

This clonotype was detected ten times or more. The chain uses TRBV20-1 and TRBJ1-1; D is unresolved. V was pared by 6 bases and J by 1 base, with 18 bases between. Germline loops: CDR1 DFQATT, CDR2 SNEGSKA (reference sequence). The CDR3 totals 15 residues. The CDR3 protein is CSAPPPREENTEAFF. In DNA, the CDR3 is TGCAGTGCCCCGCCGCCAAGGGAGGAGAACACTGAAGCTTTCTTT.

Points on this clonotype: A much larger clone sits a single nucleotide away, making a read error possible. The chain couples TRBV2 to TRBJ1-5, with a weak D call TRBD1 (5 bases). Germline V gene lookup returns CDR1 SNHLY and CDR2 FYNNEI. This CDR3 contains 14 residues. The CDR3 protein is CGSSEGGAGQPQHF. In nucleotides, the CDR3 is TGTGGCAGCAGTGAGGGCGGGGCAGGGCAGCCCCAGCATTTT.

Many counts were recorded for this clonotype. The chain employs TRBV4-3 and TRBJ1-2, with a tentative D call TRBD1 (5 bases). The CDR3 sequence is 15 residues long. Trimming pared 1 base from V and 4 bases from J, leaving 13 bases between. Germline V CDR1 and CDR2: LGHNA, YSLEER. The DNA for the CDR3 is TGCGCCAGCAGCCAAGGAGCCGGGACCTCCTATGGCTACACCTTC. Translated: CASSQGAGTSYGYTF.

At least ten counts were recorded for this clonotype. The chain recombines TRBV7-9 with TRBJ2-7; tentative D call: TRBD1 (6 bases). Germline CDR1 is SEHNR and CDR2 is FQNEAQ (reference sequence). The CDR3 totals 14 residues. V lost 5 bases, J lost 3 bases, and 14 bases lay in between. The CDR3 sequence: CASSPSTGFYEQYF. DNA of the CDR3: TGTGCCAGCAGCCCGTCGACAGGATTCTACGAGCAGTACTTC.